This T cell receptor (beta chain) is drawn from a study of blood T cell repertoires in COVID-19. Study in general: Some COVID-19 samples were acute and others convalescent; all came from the United States, Italy and Spain. T cells, B-cell-depleted T cells, or PBMCs provided the cDNA or gDNA that served as material.

The data were produced by immunoSEQ multiplex PCR, yet TCRdb's version contains in-frame clones alone and is incomplete. The profile shows 200,000 to 250,000 clones, about 87% of them singletons. Sequenced material: peripheral blood. The clonotype comes from a man aged 30-40 years with COVID-19, enrolled during active disease.

In DNA form, the CDR3 reads TGTGCCAGCGCCATCCGGACAGGGGATGGCTACACCTTC. Translating gives CASAIRTGDGYTF. V is TRBV27 and J is TRBJ1-2, with 9 nucleotides matching TRBD1. Per the germline V gene, CDR1 is MNHEY and CDR2 is SMNVEV (reference sequence). The CDR3 is made up of 13 amino acids. Trimming removed 8 bases from V and 6 bases from J; junction bases left unmatched: 7.